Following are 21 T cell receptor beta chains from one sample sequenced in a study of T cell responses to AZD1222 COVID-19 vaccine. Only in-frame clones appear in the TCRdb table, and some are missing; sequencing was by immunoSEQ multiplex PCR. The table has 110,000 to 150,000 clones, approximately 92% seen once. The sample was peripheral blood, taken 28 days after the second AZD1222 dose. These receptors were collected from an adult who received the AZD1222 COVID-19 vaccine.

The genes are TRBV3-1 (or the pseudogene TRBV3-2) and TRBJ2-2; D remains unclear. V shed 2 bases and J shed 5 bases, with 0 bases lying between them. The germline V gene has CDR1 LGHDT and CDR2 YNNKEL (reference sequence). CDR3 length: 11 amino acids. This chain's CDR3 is CASSQTGELFF. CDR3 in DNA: TGTGCCAGCAGCCAAACCGGGGAGCTGTTTTTT.

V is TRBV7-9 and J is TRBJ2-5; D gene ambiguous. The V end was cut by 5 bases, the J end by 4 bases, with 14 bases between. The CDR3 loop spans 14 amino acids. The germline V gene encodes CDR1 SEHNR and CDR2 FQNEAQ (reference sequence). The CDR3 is CASSLNPRRETQYF. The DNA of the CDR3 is TGTGCCAGCAGCCTAAACCCCAGGAGAGAGACCCAGTACTTC.

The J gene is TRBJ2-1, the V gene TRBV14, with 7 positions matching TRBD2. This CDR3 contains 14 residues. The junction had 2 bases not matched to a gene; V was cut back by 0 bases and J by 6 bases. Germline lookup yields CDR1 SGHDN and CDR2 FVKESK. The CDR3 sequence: CASSQDLAANEQFF. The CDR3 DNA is TGTGCCAGCAGCCAAGACCTAGCGGCCAATGAGCAGTTCTTC.

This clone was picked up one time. CDR3: CASSYSDEQFF. The CDR3 nucleotides read TGTGCCAGCAGTTACTCCGATGAGCAGTTCTTC. This chain links TRBV6-5 with TRBJ2-1, with unresolved D. V shed 0 bases and J shed 8 bases, with 2 bases lying between them. The CDR3 has 11 residues. In germline, CDR1 is MNHEY, CDR2 SVGAGI.

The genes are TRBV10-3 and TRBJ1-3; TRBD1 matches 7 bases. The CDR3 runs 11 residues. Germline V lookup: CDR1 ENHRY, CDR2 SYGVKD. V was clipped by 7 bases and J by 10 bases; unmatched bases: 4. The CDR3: CAIMAGGTIYF. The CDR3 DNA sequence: TGTGCCATCATGGCAGGGGGTACCATATATTTT.

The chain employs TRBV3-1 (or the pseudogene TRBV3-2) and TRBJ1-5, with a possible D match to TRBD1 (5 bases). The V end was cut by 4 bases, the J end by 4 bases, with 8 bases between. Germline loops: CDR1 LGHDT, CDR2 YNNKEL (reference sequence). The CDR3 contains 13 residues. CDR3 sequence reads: CASSPGGNQPQHF. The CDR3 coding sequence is TGTGCCAGCAGCCCTGGGGGGAATCAGCCCCAGCATTTT.

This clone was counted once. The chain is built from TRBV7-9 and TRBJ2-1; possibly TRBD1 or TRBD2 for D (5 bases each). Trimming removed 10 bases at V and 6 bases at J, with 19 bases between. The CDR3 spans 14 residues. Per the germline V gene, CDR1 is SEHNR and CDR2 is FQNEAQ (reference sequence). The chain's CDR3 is CATILGTGINEQFF. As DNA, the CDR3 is TGTGCCACCATTTTGGGGACGGGGATCAATGAGCAGTTCTTC.

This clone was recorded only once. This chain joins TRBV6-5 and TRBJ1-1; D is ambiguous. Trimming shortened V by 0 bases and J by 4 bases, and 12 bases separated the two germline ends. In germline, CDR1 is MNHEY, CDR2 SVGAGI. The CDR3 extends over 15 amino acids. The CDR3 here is CASSYSKVAVTEAFF. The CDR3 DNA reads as TGTGCCAGCAGTTACTCGAAAGTGGCCGTCACTGAAGCTTTCTTT.

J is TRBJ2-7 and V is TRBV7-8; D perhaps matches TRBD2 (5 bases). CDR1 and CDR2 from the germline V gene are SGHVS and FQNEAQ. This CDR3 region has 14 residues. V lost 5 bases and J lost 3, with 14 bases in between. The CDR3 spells CASSPPAGSYEQYF. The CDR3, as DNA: TGTGCCAGCAGCCCCCCTGCGGGCAGCTACGAGCAGTACTTC.

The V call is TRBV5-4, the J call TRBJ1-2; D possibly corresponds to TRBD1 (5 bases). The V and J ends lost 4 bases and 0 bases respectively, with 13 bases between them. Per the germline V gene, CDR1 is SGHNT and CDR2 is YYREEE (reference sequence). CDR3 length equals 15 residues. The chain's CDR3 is CASSPRAGANYGYTF. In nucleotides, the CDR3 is TGTGCCAGCAGCCCCAGGGCGGGTGCTAACTATGGCTACACCTTC.

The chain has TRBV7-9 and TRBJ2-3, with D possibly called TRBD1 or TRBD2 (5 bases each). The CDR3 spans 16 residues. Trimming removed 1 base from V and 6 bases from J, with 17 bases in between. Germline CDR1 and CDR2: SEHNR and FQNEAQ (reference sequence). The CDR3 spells CASSLVGERRADTQYF. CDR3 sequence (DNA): TGTGCCAGCAGCTTAGTGGGGGAGCGTCGTGCGGATACGCAGTATTTT.

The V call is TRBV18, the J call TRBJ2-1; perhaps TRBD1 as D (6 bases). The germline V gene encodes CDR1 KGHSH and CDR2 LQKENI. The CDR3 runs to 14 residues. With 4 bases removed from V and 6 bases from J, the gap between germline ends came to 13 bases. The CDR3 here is CASSRDTASNEQFF. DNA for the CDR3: TGTGCCAGCTCACGGGACACAGCGAGCAATGAGCAGTTCTTC.

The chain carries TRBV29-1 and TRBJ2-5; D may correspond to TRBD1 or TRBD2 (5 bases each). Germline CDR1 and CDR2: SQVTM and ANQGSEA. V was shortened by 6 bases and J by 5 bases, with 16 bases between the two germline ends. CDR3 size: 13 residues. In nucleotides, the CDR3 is TGCAGCGTCTCTGACAGCACGGGGGAGACCCAGTACTTC. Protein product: CSVSDSTGETQYF.

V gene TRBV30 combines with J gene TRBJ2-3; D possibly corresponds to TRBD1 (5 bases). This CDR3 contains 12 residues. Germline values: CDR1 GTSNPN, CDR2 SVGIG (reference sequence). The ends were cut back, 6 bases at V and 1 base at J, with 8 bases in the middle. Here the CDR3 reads CACLRGTDTQYF. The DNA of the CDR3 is TGTGCCTGCCTCAGGGGCACAGATACGCAGTATTTT. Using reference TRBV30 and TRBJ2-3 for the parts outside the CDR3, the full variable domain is SQTIHQWPATLVQPVGSPLSLECTVEGTSNPNLYWYRQAAGRGLQLLFYSVGIGQISSEVPQNLSASRPQDRQFILSSKKLLLSDSGFYLCACLRGTDTQYFGPGTRLTVL.

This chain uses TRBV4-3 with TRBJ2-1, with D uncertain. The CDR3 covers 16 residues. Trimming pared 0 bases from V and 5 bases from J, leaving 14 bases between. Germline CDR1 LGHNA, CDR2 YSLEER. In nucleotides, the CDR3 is TGCGCCAGCAGCCAAGATCTTTGGCCCCCTGACAATGAGCAGTTCTTC. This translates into CASSQDLWPPDNEQFF.

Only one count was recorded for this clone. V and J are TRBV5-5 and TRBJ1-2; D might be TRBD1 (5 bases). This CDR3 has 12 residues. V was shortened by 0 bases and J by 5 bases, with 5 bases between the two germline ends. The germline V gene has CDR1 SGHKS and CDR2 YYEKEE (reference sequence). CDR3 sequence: CASSLGGYGYTF. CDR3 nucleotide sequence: TGTGCCAGCAGCTTGGGGGGGTATGGCTACACCTTC.

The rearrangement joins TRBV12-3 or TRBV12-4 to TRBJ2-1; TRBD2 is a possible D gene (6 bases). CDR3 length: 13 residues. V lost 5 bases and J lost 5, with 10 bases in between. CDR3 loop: CASSQGLHNEQFF. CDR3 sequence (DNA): TGTGCCAGCAGTCAAGGACTACACAATGAGCAGTTCTTC.

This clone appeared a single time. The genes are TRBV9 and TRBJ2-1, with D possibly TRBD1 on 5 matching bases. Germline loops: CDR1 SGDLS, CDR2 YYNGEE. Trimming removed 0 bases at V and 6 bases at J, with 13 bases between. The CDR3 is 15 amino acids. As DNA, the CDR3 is TGTGCCAGCAGCGTAGAAACAGGATGGGCCAATGAGCAGTTCTTC. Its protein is CASSVETGWANEQFF.

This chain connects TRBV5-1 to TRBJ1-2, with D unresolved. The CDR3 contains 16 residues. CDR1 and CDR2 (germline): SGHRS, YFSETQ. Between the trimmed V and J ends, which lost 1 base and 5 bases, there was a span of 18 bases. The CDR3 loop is CASSLLEADAPYGYTF. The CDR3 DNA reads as TGCGCCAGCAGCTTGCTGGAGGCCGATGCCCCTTATGGCTACACCTTC.

The CDR3 sequence: CATSDFHDRKEGLNEQFF. CDR3 in DNA: TGTGCCACCAGTGATTTCCACGACAGAAAGGAAGGGTTGAATGAGCAGTTCTTC. The chain joins TRBV24-1 to TRBJ2-1; TRBD1 is a possible D gene (5 bases). Germline V gives CDR1 KGHDR, CDR2 SFDVKD. This CDR3 region has 18 residues. Trimming removed 1 base at V and 7 bases at J, with 22 bases between.

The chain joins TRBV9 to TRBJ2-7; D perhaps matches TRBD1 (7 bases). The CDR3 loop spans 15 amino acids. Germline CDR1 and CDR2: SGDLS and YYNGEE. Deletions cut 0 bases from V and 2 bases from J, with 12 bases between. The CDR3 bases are TGTGCCAGCAGCGTAGCTTCAGGGGGGCCCTACGAGCAGTACTTC. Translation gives CASSVASGGPYEQYF.